These 5 T cell receptor beta chains were all obtained from the same sample, sequenced in a study of blood T cell repertoires in COVID-19 (dated by TCRdb to the early 2020s). Libraries were constructed by the immunoSEQ multiplex PCR assay. In its TCRdb copy, this immuneACCESS table keeps in-frame sequences only and misses some clones. Where compared with another copy, unresolved V genes explain less than half of these, and the others have no known cause. This sample holds approximately 50,000 clones; over 70% were observed only once. The ten largest clones add up to approximately 5% of the sample. Material: peripheral blood. These receptors were collected from a human donor in a cohort sampled during active COVID-19.

This clone was detected once. As DNA, the CDR3 is TGCGCCAGCAGTTTGGGAGTCCAAGAGACCCAGTACTTC. Its protein is CASSLGVQETQYF. The gene calls are TRBV10-1 and TRBJ2-5; D possibly corresponds to TRBD2 (5 bases). Germline assignment: CDR1 WNHNN and CDR2 SYGVQD (reference sequence). The CDR3 sequence is 13 residues long. Between the trimmed V and J ends, which lost 5 bases and 1 base, there was a span of 8 bases.

The chain joins TRBV7-6 to TRBJ2-2; D remains unclear. From germline, CDR1 is SGHVS and CDR2 FNYEAQ. Trimming removed 5 bases at V and 3 bases at J, with 10 bases between. The CDR3 loop spans 14 amino acids. CDR3 in amino acids: CASSTQTYTGELFF. In DNA, the CDR3 is TGTGCCAGCAGCACTCAAACTTACACCGGGGAGCTGTTTTTT.

This chain connects TRBV10-3 to TRBJ2-7; 8 positions match TRBD2. Germline-derived CDR1 and CDR2 are ENHRY and SYGVKD. The V and J ends lost 9 bases and 6 bases, in that order; junction bases with no gene match: 10. The CDR3 extends over 13 amino acids. The CDR3 reads CAISSPGGGEQYF. The CDR3 DNA follows: TGTGCCATTTCATCCCCGGGAGGGGGCGAGCAGTACTTC.

V and J are TRBV6-2 or TRBV6-3 and TRBJ2-4; 15 nucleotides match TRBD2. The CDR3 consists of 21 residues. Trimming cost V 2 bases and J 4 bases; bases outside gene matches: 15. Germline CDR1 is MNHEY and CDR2 is SVGEGT. CDR3 sequence reads: CASSYPAWTSGRARVKNIQYF. CDR3 nucleotides: TGTGCCAGCAGTTACCCCGCCTGGACTAGCGGGAGGGCCCGGGTAAAAAACATTCAGTACTTC.

This sequence joins TRBV9 and TRBJ2-3; TRBD1 matches at 9 bases. The germline V gene encodes CDR1 SGDLS and CDR2 YYNGEE. Unmatched junction bases numbered 13, after V lost 4 bases and J lost 4 bases. The CDR3 sequence is 17 residues long. CDR3 loop: CASSLPLTGGEADTQYF. The CDR3 nucleotides read TGTGCCAGCAGCCTACCCCTGACAGGGGGTGAGGCAGATACGCAGTATTTT.